These 18 T cell receptor beta chains originate from one sample sequenced in a study of early T cells in non-severe SARS-CoV-2 infection. TCRdb redid the calling of the 5' RACE reads with MiXCR, one entry per CDR3 protein. The sample consists of 85,000 to 100,000 distinct CDR3 sequences, under 15% of them appearing once. Sequencing was performed on whole blood. These receptors were taken from an adult who was a healthcare worker with PCR-confirmed SARS-CoV-2 infection or an uninfected control (not recorded which).

This chain links TRBV28 with TRBJ1-5; no firm D call. The V end lost 6 bases, the J end lost 6 bases, and 12 bases lay between the germline ends. Germline CDR1 reads MDHEN; CDR2 reads SYDVKM. This CDR3 spans 13 amino acids. CDR3 DNA sequence: TGTGCCAGCAGCTCCCCCGTCCTTCAGCCCCAGCATTTT. Translating gives CASSSPVLQPQHF.

This clonotype was detected ten times or more. The rearrangement links TRBV28 to TRBJ1-2, with a tentative D call TRBD1 (6 bases). Germline values: CDR1 MDHEN, CDR2 SYDVKM. The CDR3 has 15 amino acids. V was clipped by 5 bases and J by 0 bases, with 13 bases between them. DNA for the CDR3: TGTGCCAGCAGTCCCCCCGGGGGCGCTAACTATGGCTACACCTTC. Encoded protein: CASSPPGGANYGYTF.

This sequence joins TRBV7-2 and TRBJ2-3, with D maybe TRBD2 (7 bases). Per the germline V gene, CDR1 is SGHTA and CDR2 is FQGNSA. V dropped 3 bases and J dropped 0 bases, with 19 bases sitting between them. The CDR3 contains 18 residues. The CDR3 loop is CASSFPDGGGLSTDTQYF. The CDR3 DNA reads as TGTGCCAGCAGCTTCCCCGATGGGGGGGGCCTTAGCACAGATACGCAGTATTTT.

This clonotype came up many times. V gene TRBV29-1 combines with J gene TRBJ2-3, with TRBD1 matching over 10 bases. With V trimmed by 7 bases and J by 2 bases, 3 bases remained unmatched. The CDR3 spans 13 residues. Germline lookup yields CDR1 SQVTM and CDR2 ANQGSEA. The CDR3 protein is CSGTGGNTDTQYF. For the CDR3, the DNA is TGCAGCGGGACAGGGGGTAACACAGATACGCAGTATTTT.

V gene TRBV28 combines with J gene TRBJ1-5, with no clear D. The ends were cut back, 2 bases at V and 7 bases at J, with 9 bases in the middle. The germline V gene encodes CDR1 MDHEN and CDR2 SYDVKM. The length of the CDR3 is 13 residues. This CDR3 reads CASSLVAVQPQHF. DNA of the CDR3: TGTGCCAGCAGTTTAGTGGCAGTACAGCCCCAGCATTTT.

In this sample, this clonotype turned up many times. This chain joins TRBV20-1 and TRBJ1-6, with TRBD1 matching over 7 bases. The CDR3 sequence is 16 residues long. Trimming took 0 bases from V and 10 from J; bases not matched to a gene: 12. Per the germline V gene, CDR1 is DFQATT and CDR2 is SNEGSKA (reference sequence). The CDR3 nucleotides read TGCAGTGCTAGAGATACTGAGACAGGGAGGGCCTCACCCCTCCACTTT. Translating it yields CSARDTETGRASPLHF.

Many counts were recorded for this clonotype. The chain uses TRBV3-1 and TRBJ2-4; no definite D call. Germline V gene sequence: CDR1 LGHDT, CDR2 YNNKEL (reference sequence). The CDR3 contains 15 residues. Deletions cut 1 base from V and 3 bases from J, with 10 bases between. As DNA, the CDR3 is TGTGCCAGCAGCCAAGTTGCCGGCTACAAAAACATTCAGTACTTC. This sequence encodes CASSQVAGYKNIQYF.

This chain links TRBV28 with TRBJ2-7; no clear D. The CDR3 extends over 12 amino acids. The germline V gene has CDR1 MDHEN and CDR2 SYDVKM. The V end lost 6 bases, the J end lost 4 bases, and 10 bases lay between the germline ends. The CDR3 spells CASSIQRYEQYF. The DNA for the CDR3 is TGTGCCAGCAGCATACAGAGATACGAGCAGTACTTC.

In nucleotides, the CDR3 is TGCAGCGTTTTTACAGGGGGCCCTGAAGCTTTCTTT. Its translation: CSVFTGGPEAFF. The chain couples TRBV29-1 to TRBJ1-1; 9 nucleotides match TRBD1. The trim removed 5 bases at V and 6 bases at J, leaving 4 bases unmatched. CDR1 and CDR2 from the germline V gene are SQVTM and ANQGSEA. CDR3 length equals 12 residues.

This clonotype has ten or more counts. V and J are TRBV10-3 and TRBJ1-5; the match to TRBD1 covers 8 bases. V shed 4 bases and J 0 bases; nucleotides not matched to a gene: 2. Germline CDR1 and CDR2: ENHRY and SYGVKD. The CDR3 is 15 amino acids. The CDR3 DNA follows: TGTGCCATCAGTGCGGGACAGGCTAGCAATCAGCCCCAGCATTTT. Translating it yields CAISAGQASNQPQHF.

This clonotype was observed a handful of times. CDR3 nucleotides: TGTGCCAGCAGTTCTCCAGGGGTTGGGACGACTGAAGCTTTCTTT. Its translation is CASSSPGVGTTEAFF. The rearrangement joins TRBV6-6 to TRBJ1-1, with D perhaps TRBD1 (6 bases). Germline V gene lookup returns CDR1 MNHNY and CDR2 SVGAGI (reference sequence). This CDR3 comprises 15 residues. The ends were cut back, 4 bases at V and 5 bases at J, with 17 bases in the middle.

Details on this clonotype: A read error may be the cause here, since a much bigger clone is one base away. V is TRBV29-1 and J is TRBJ2-1; no clear D gene. The CDR3 consists of 12 residues. Germline V gene data show CDR1 as SQVTM and CDR2 as ANQGSEA. Trimming took 4 bases from V and 13 from J, leaving 17 bases between them. The CDR3 reads CSVAKTGGDQFF. CDR3 DNA sequence: TGCAGCGTTGCGAAGACTGGTGGTGATCAGTTCTTC.

This clonotype has ten or more counts. One end of the junction fails to match germline, which may point to a read error. CDR3 sequence: CASSVGGLGGQGAPIHF. Here the CDR3 DNA reads TGTGCCAGCAGCGTAGGAGGACTCGGGGGACAGGGGGCTCCCATCCACTTC. The V gene is TRBV9, the J gene TRBJ2-4, with 12 nucleotides matching TRBD1. The CDR3 totals 17 residues. Germline CDR1 SGDLS, CDR2 YYNGEE.

This clonotype was observed many times. The gene calls are TRBV3-1 and TRBJ1-2; D might be TRBD1 (6 bases). Per the germline V gene, CDR1 is LGHDT and CDR2 is YNNKEL (reference sequence). V was trimmed by 4 bases and J by 8 bases, leaving 14 bases between them. This CDR3 contains 13 residues. As DNA, the CDR3 is TGTGCCAGCAGCCCAACAGGGAACGGGGGCTACACCTTC. Protein sequence: CASSPTGNGGYTF. Complete variable domain (other parts from reference TRBV3-1 and TRBJ1-2): DTAVSQTPKYLVTQMGNDKSIKCEQNLGHDTMYWYKQDSKKFLKIMFSYNNKELIINETVPNRFSPKSPDKAHLNLHINSLELGDSAVYFCASSPTGNGGYTFGSGTRLTVV.

This clonotype was detected ten times or more. The chain carries TRBV28 and TRBJ1-6, with D hard to call. The V end was cut by 3 bases, the J end by 6 bases, with 9 bases between. The germline V gene has CDR1 MDHEN and CDR2 SYDVKM. The CDR3 runs 14 residues. The CDR3: CASSFPRINSPLHF. The CDR3 region has the DNA TGTGCCAGCAGTTTCCCGCGGATTAATTCACCCCTCCACTTT. Supplemented by reference TRBV28 and TRBJ1-6, the full variable domain reads DVKVTQSSRYLVKRTGEKVFLECVQDMDHENMFWYRQDPGLGLRLIYFSYDVKMKEKGDIPEGYSVSREKKERFSLILESASTNQTSMYLCASSFPRINSPLHFGNGTRLTVT.

This clonotype occurred many times. The chain links TRBV28 to TRBJ2-7, with 8 bases fitting TRBD1. The CDR3 extends over 15 amino acids. The V and J ends lost 7 bases and 3 bases, in that order; junction bases with no gene match: 11. Germline values: CDR1 MDHEN, CDR2 SYDVKM. The CDR3 sequence is CASTATGDPLYEQYF. The CDR3 bases are TGTGCCAGCACCGCGACAGGGGATCCCCTCTACGAGCAGTACTTC. Drawing the rest from reference TRBV28 and TRBJ2-7, the complete variable domain is DVKVTQSSRYLVKRTGEKVFLECVQDMDHENMFWYRQDPGLGLRLIYFSYDVKMKEKGDIPEGYSVSREKKERFSLILESASTNQTSMYLCASTATGDPLYEQYFGPGTRLTVT.

The chain joins TRBV29-1 to TRBJ2-2, with D possibly TRBD1 on 6 matching bases. Trimming left V 2 bases short and J 5 bases short, with 12 bases between. Germline V gives CDR1 SQVTM, CDR2 ANQGSEA. The CDR3 extends over 14 amino acids. The CDR3 nucleotides are TGCAGCGTTGAATCACCTGACAGGACCGGGGAGCTGTTTTTT. Protein sequence: CSVESPDRTGELFF.

The table lists this clonotype with a few counts. The rearrangement uses TRBV29-1 and TRBJ2-5; TRBD2 matches at 7 bases. In germline, CDR1 is SQVTM, CDR2 ANQGSEA. The CDR3 extends over 13 amino acids. Trimming took 5 bases from V and 6 from J; bases not matched to a gene: 9. In DNA form, the CDR3 reads TGCAGCGTTCTCGGGAGGACCAGTCAGACCCAGTACTTC. This codes for CSVLGRTSQTQYF.